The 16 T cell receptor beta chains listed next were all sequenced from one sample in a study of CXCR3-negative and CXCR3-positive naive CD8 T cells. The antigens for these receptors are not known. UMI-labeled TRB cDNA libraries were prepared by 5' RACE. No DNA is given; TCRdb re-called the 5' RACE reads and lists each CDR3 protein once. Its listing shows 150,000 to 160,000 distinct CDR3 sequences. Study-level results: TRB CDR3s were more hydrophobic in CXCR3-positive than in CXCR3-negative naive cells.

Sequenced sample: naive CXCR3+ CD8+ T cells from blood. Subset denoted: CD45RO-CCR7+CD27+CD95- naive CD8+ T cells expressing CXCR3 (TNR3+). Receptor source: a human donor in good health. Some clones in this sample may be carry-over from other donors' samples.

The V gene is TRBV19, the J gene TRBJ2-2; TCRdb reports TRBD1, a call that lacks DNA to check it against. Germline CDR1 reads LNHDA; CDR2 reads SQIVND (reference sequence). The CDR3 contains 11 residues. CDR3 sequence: CVRGSSGELFF.

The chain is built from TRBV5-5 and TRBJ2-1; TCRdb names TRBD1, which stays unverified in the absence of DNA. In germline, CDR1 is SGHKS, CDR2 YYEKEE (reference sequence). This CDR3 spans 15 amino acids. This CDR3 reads CASSLRNRYDNEQFF.

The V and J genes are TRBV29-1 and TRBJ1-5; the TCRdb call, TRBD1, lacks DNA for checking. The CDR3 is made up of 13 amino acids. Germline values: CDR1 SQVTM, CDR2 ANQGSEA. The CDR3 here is CSVEAGGGQPQHF.

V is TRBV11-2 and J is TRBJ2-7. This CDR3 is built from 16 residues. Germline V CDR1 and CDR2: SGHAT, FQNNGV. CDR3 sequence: CASSLFSGQISYEQYF. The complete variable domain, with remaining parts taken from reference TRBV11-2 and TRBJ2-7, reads EAGVAQSPRYKIIEKRQSVAFWCNPISGHATLYWYQQILGQGPKLLIQFQNNGVVDDSQLPKDRFSAERLKGVDSTLKIQPAKLEDSAVYLCASSLFSGQISYEQYFGPGTRLTVT.

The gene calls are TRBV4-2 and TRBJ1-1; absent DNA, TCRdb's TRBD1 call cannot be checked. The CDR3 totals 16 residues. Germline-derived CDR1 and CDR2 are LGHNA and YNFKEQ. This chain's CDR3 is CASSQVAGWENTEALF.

CDR3 loop: CASSPGTSVETQYF. This rearrangement joins TRBV28 to TRBJ2-5; TCRdb's D call of TRBD2 is untestable without DNA. Germline V gene data show CDR1 as MDHEN and CDR2 as SYDVKM. The length of the CDR3 is 14 residues.

The CDR3 here is CASSVTGQGVKETQYF. The chain has TRBV9 and TRBJ2-5; there is no DNA to check the TCRdb D call of TRBD1. Germline V gene lookup returns CDR1 SGDLS and CDR2 YYNGEE. This CDR3 comprises 16 residues.

The CDR3 here is CSANHPDFYGYTF. The gene calls are TRBV20-1 and TRBJ1-2. Germline V gene sequence: CDR1 DFQATT, CDR2 SNEGSKA (reference sequence). The CDR3 is made up of 13 amino acids.

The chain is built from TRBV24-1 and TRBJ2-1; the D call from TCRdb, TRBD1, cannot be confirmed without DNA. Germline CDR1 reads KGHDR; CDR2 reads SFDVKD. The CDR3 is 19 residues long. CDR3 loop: CATSDPNNPGGAYFNEQFF.

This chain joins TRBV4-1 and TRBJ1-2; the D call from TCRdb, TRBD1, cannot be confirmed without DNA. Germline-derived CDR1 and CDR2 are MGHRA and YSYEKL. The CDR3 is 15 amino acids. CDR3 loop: CASSLTPAGYYGYTF.

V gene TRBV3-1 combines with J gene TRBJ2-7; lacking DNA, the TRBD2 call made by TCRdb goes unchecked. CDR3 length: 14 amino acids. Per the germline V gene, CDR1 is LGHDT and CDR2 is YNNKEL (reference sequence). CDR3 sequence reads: CASSQEGGSYEQYF.

The CDR3 here is CSVEGLAENNEQFF. This chain links TRBV29-1 with TRBJ2-1; no DNA is available, so the TRBD2 call from TCRdb remains unchecked. CDR3 length: 14 residues. Germline V CDR1 and CDR2: SQVTM, ANQGSEA.

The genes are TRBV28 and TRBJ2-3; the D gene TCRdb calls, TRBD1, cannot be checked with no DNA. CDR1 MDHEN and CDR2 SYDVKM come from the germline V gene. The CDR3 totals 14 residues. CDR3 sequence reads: CASSSRGRTDTQYF.

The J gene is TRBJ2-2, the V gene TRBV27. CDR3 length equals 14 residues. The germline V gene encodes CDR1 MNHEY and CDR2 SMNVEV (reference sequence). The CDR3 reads CASSFLETPGELFF.

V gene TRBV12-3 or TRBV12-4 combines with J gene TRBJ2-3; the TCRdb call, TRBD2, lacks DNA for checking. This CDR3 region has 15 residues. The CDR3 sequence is CASSLFLAGVDTQYF.

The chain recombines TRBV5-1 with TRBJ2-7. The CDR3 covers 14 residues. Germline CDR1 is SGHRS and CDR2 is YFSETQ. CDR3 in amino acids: CASSLEAAGYEQYF.